The clone carrying this T cell receptor beta chain was picked up many times. No antigen is known for it. Amplified TCR beta CDR3 regions derived from RNA transcripts. The TCR CDR3 was amplified in a first-round RT-PCR using the HTBI primer set. TCRdb re-called the multiplex PCR reads through MiXCR, storing one row per CDR3 protein. The repertoire holds 350,000 to 400,000 distinct CDR3 sequences, with roughly 13% as singletons. The data originate from a study of T cells in Graves' hyperthyroidism and ophthalmopathy. Whole-study findings and limits: A model of 13 V-J features distinguished ophthalmopathy from stable hyperthyroidism. Blood also carried most thyroid clonotypes expanded above 0.001.

V was pared by 5 bases and J by 7 bases, with 4 bases of the junction left unmatched. CDR3 length: 12 residues. Input material: blood. The sequence came from a woman aged 55-69 years with Graves' hyperthyroidism. The V gene is TRBV12-3 or TRBV12-4, the J gene TRBJ1-2; 7 bases match TRBD1. The CDR3 is CASSRQGAGYTF. CDR3 nucleotides: TGTGCCAGCAGTAGACAGGGAGCTGGCTACACCTTC.